The sequence of this T cell receptor beta chain was determined in a study of blood T cell repertoires in COVID-19. To note about this clone: The sample holds other DNA sequences that translate to the same CDR3.

Germline-derived CDR1 and CDR2 are KGHSY and FQNENV. The CDR3 length is 14 residues. The ends lost 2 bases at V and 1 base at J; junction bases unmatched: 1. Per the original methods: The assay estimated nucleated cells by amplifying reference gene primers. The repertoire was sequenced with immunoSEQ multiplex PCR; TCRdb's copy has only in-frame clones and lacks some. Clone size and the V and J calls come from that table; the DNA yielded D and trimming. The repertoire consists of approximately 75,000 clones, with roughly 90% occurring once and the leading ten covering 6.9%. The sample consisted of peripheral blood. The sequence was obtained from a human donor in a cohort sampled during active COVID-19. This sequence joins TRBV16 and TRBJ1-1; 7 bases fit TRBD1. CDR3 nucleotide sequence: TGTGCCAGCAGCCAAAGACAGGGGAACACTGAAGCTTTCTTT. Encoded protein: CASSQRQGNTEAFF.